One sample yielded the 27 T cell receptor beta chains listed below, sequenced in a study of tumor and adjacent non-tumor tissue in lung cancer. The template was RNA from unsorted bulk tissue. The library came from three nested PCR rounds adapted from ARM-PCR protocols. TCRdb recomputed calls from the multiplex PCR reads with MiXCR, one row per CDR3 protein. The table has under 150,000 distinct CDR3 sequences, roughly 70% seen once. Input material: lung tumor tissue. The receptor source for this set is a man aged 60 to 69 with small cell lung cancer.

This clonotype came up a few times. The chain links TRBV4-2 to TRBJ2-1; D not resolved. The germline V gene has CDR1 LGHNA and CDR2 YNFKEQ. Trimming shortened V by 0 bases and J by 5 bases, and 11 bases separated the two germline ends. There are 15 residues in the CDR3. The CDR3 spells CASSQDPGQNNEQFF. For the CDR3, the DNA is TGTGCCAGCAGCCAAGATCCGGGCCAGAACAATGAGCAGTTCTTC.

This clonotype turned up a few times. The chain uses TRBV29-1 and TRBJ1-1, with 7 bases fitting TRBD1. Germline lookup yields CDR1 SQVTM and CDR2 ANQGSEA. The CDR3 contains 13 residues. Trimming took 3 bases from V and 4 from J; bases not matched to a gene: 5. The CDR3 loop is CSVEARDSTEAFF. DNA of the CDR3: TGCAGCGTTGAGGCCCGGGACAGCACTGAAGCTTTCTTT.

Details on this clonotype: A much larger clonotype is one base distant, so this may be a read error. The chain joins TRBV6-5 to TRBJ2-7, with D possibly called TRBD1 or TRBD2 (6 bases each). The CDR3 sequence is 14 residues long. Germline loops: CDR1 MNHEY, CDR2 SVGAGI. The CDR3 reads CASFRKGGTYEQCV. As DNA, the CDR3 is TGTGCCAGCTTCCGTAAGGGGGGAACCTACGAGCAGTGCGTC.

The chain is built from TRBV6-5 and TRBJ1-1; D remains unclear. Germline V gene lookup returns CDR1 MNHEY and CDR2 SVGAGI. Trimming stripped 0 bases from V and 5 bases from J, with 10 bases between. The CDR3 is 14 residues long. The CDR3 region has the DNA TGTGCCAGCAGTTACTCAGCGGACGGAACTGAAGCTTTCTTT. Its translation: CASSYSADGTEAFF.

The chain employs TRBV28 and TRBJ1-3; 10 bases map to TRBD1. CDR1 is MDHEN and CDR2 is SYDVKM in the germline V gene. The CDR3 is 16 amino acids. After removal of 5 bases from V and 4 bases from J, the junction contained 8 bases not matched to a gene. CDR3 in DNA: TGTGCCAGCAGTCCTCCGGGACAGGGGTTCGGAAACACCATATATTTT. It is translated as CASSPPGQGFGNTIYF.

The gene calls are TRBV20-1 and TRBJ2-7; tentatively, D is TRBD2 (5 bases). Germline V gives CDR1 DFQATT, CDR2 SNEGSKA (reference sequence). CDR3 length equals 12 residues. For the CDR3, the DNA is TGCAGTACTAGAAAGGACTCCAACGAGCAGTACGTC. Translating gives CSTRKDSNEQYV.

This clonotype was detected a few times. This chain uses TRBV12-3 or TRBV12-4 with TRBJ2-1; 9 bases line up with TRBD2. The CDR3 is 16 residues long. Unmatched junction bases numbered 3, after V lost 1 base and J lost 2 bases. The CDR3 here is CASSLVAGVPYNEQFF. DNA of the CDR3: TGTGCCAGCAGTTTAGTAGCGGGAGTCCCCTACAATGAGCAGTTCTTC.

The chain carries TRBV20-1 and TRBJ1-6; 7 bases are shared with TRBD1. V lost 2 bases to trimming and J lost 7 bases; unmatched junction nucleotides: 5. Germline V lookup: CDR1 DFQATT, CDR2 SNEGSKA (reference sequence). The CDR3 contains 14 residues. In DNA, the CDR3 is TGCAGTGCTAGACAGGGGGTCCTAAATTCACCCCTCCACTTT. It encodes CSARQGVLNSPLHF.

The chain recombines TRBV20-1 with TRBJ2-4, with 7 bases that match TRBD2. Per the germline V gene, CDR1 is DFQATT and CDR2 is SNEGSKA (reference sequence). The CDR3 extends over 15 amino acids. J lost 4 bases, V lost 6 bases, and 12 bases had no gene match. CDR3 region: CSASLTSRAKNIQYF. Here the CDR3 DNA reads TGCAGTGCAAGTCTGACTAGCAGAGCTAAAAACATTCAGTACTTC.

The V and J genes are TRBV19 and TRBJ1-3; tentatively, D is TRBD1 (5 bases). Germline V CDR1 and CDR2: LNHDA, SQIVND (reference sequence). This CDR3 is 14 amino acids long. Trimming shortened V by 3 bases and J by 1 base, and 7 bases separated the two germline ends. CDR3 sequence (DNA): TGTGCCAGTAGTATGGGGGGATCTGGAAACACCATATATTTT. It specifies CASSMGGSGNTIYF.

With regard to this clonotype: Sequence at one end of the junction differs from germline and may be a read error. The chain carries TRBV11-1 and TRBJ2-7, with D perhaps TRBD2 (5 bases). The germline V gene encodes CDR1 SGHAT and CDR2 FQDESV (reference sequence). The CDR3 sequence is 15 residues long. The CDR3: CASNLVARGSREQYF. For the CDR3, the DNA is TGTGCCAGCAACTTAGTGGCCAGAGGGTCAAGAGAGCAGTACTTC.

Note on this clonotype: A junction boundary mismatches the germline segment, possibly from a read error. This chain links TRBV20-1 with TRBJ2-1, with TRBD2 matching over 7 bases. The CDR3 is 15 residues long. Germline CDR1 and CDR2: DFQATT and SNEGSKA (reference sequence). In DNA, the CDR3 is TGCAGTGCATCGAGCGGGATACCGTCCTACGATGAGCAGTCCTTC. Its protein product is CSASSGIPSYDEQSF.

About this clonotype: This may stem from a read error, because a much larger clone lies one nucleotide away. The rearrangement links TRBV5-5 to TRBJ2-7; 7 nucleotides agree with TRBD1. Germline V gene sequence: CDR1 SGHKS, CDR2 YYEKEE (reference sequence). This CDR3 has 14 amino acids. CDR3 DNA sequence: TGTGTCAGCAGCCTGGGACAGCAGACCTACGAGCAGTACTTC. This gives the protein CVSSLGQQTYEQYF. The entire variable domain, with the rest obtained from reference TRBV5-5 and TRBJ2-7, is as follows: DAGVTQSPTHLIKTRGQQVTLRCSPISGHKSVSWYQQVLGQGPQFIFQYYEKEERGRGNFPDRFSARQFPNYSSELNVNALLLGDSALYLCVSSLGQQTYEQYFGPGTRLTVT.

About this clonotype itself: The junction shows a germline mismatch at one end, possibly a read error. The rearrangement joins TRBV11-2 to TRBJ2-1; possible D gene TRBD2, 6 bases. The CDR3 runs 15 residues. The germline gives CDR1 SGHAT, CDR2 FQNNGV. CDR3 residues: CAGSLLAGGFNEQFF. The CDR3 region has the DNA TGTGCCGGCAGCTTACTGGCCGGAGGGTTCAATGAGCAGTTCTTC.

This clonotype was seen at least ten times. The chain employs TRBV20-1 and TRBJ1-1; no firm D call. V shed 3 bases and J shed 11 bases, with 16 bases lying between them. CDR3 length: 12 residues. Per germline, CDR1 DFQATT and CDR2 SNEGSKA (reference sequence). The CDR3 here is CSARVWAGAAFF. As DNA, the CDR3 is TGCAGTGCTAGGGTTTGGGCGGGAGCGGCTTTCTTT.

This chain joins TRBV5-1 and TRBJ2-1; 13 nucleotides align to TRBD2. Germline CDR1 is SGHRS and CDR2 is YFSETQ. The V gene end was trimmed by 3 bases and the J gene end by 4 bases; junction bases not matched to a gene: 4. The CDR3 is 16 amino acids. The CDR3 nucleotides read TGCGCCAGCAGCTGGGGGACTAGCGGGACGTACAATGAGCAGTTCTTC. Residues: CASSWGTSGTYNEQFF.

This chain joins TRBV30 and TRBJ1-2; tentative D call: TRBD1 (6 bases). Trimming shortened V by 6 bases and J by 4 bases, and 15 bases separated the two germline ends. There are 13 residues in the CDR3. The V gene's germline CDR1 is GTSNPN and CDR2 SVGIG (reference sequence). CDR3 DNA sequence: TGTGCCTGTACAACAGGGATTCGCTATGGCTACACCTTC. Encoded protein: CACTTGIRYGYTF.

About this clonotype itself: A much bigger clone sits one base away, suggesting this may be a read error. This chain joins TRBV11-3 and TRBJ2-7, with 9 bases fitting TRBD2. Germline-derived CDR1 and CDR2 are SGHNT and YENEEA. The CDR3 contains 15 residues. CDR3 residues: CASNLGTSTGYEQYF. The CDR3 bases are TGTGCCAGCAACTTAGGGACTAGCACGGGCTACGAGCAGTACTTC.

Details on this clonotype: Sequence at one end of the junction differs from germline and may be a read error. This chain uses TRBV20-1 with TRBJ1-4, with unresolved D. CDR3 length: 14 residues. Germline lookup yields CDR1 DFQATT and CDR2 SNEGSKA (reference sequence). The CDR3 protein is CSASLGPTNERLFF. The CDR3 coding sequence is TGCAGTGCTAGCCTCGGTCCAACTAATGAAAGACTGTTTTTT.

With respect to this clonotype: A single base separates this from a much larger clone, so it may be a read error. The rearrangement uses TRBV20-1 and TRBJ2-1; D is ambiguous. Germline V gene lookup returns CDR1 DFQATT and CDR2 SNEGSKA (reference sequence). The CDR3 consists of 12 residues. This CDR3 is CSASFQHNEHFF. DNA for the CDR3: TGCAGTGCTAGCTTCCAGCACAATGAGCATTTCTTC.

This chain uses TRBV4-2 with TRBJ1-2, with D possibly being TRBD1 (6 bases). Trimming removed 1 base at V and 8 bases at J, with 20 bases between. The CDR3 runs 16 residues. CDR1 is LGHNA and CDR2 is YNFKEQ in the germline V gene. CDR3 DNA sequence: TGTGCCAGCAGCCAAGTCAGCGAACAGGGTGCGTGGGGCTACACCTTC. Its translation is CASSQVSEQGAWGYTF.

The rearrangement joins TRBV11-2 to TRBJ2-5, with 9 bases that match TRBD2. Germline V lookup: CDR1 SGHAT, CDR2 FQNNGV. Trimming cost V 4 bases and J 9 bases; bases outside gene matches: 12. The CDR3 is 15 residues long. CDR3 sequence reads: CASSSRLAVLESQYF. Here the CDR3 DNA reads TGTGCCAGCAGCTCGCGACTAGCGGTCCTGGAGTCCCAGTACTTC.

About this clonotype: A much larger clone sits a single nucleotide away, making a read error possible. The CDR3 here is CSVTVTGTYEQYF. The CDR3 nucleotides read TGCAGCGTCACCGTGACAGGGACCTACGAGCAGTACTTC. The V and J genes are TRBV29-1 and TRBJ2-7; TRBD1 aligns across 7 bases. The CDR3 is 13 residues long. Per the germline V gene, CDR1 is SQVTM and CDR2 is ANQGSEA. Unmatched junction bases numbered 7, after V lost 6 bases and J lost 2 bases.

About this clonotype: The junction does not match germline at one end; this may be a read error. The chain links TRBV20-1 to TRBJ1-5; 7 nucleotides match TRBD1. The germline V gene has CDR1 DFQATT and CDR2 SNEGSKA (reference sequence). The CDR3 is made up of 13 amino acids. The CDR3 bases are TGCAGTGCTCAGGGGGACCCCAATCAGCCCCATCATTTT. Protein: CSAQGDPNQPHHF.

With respect to this clonotype: One junction end does not reproduce the germline sequence, and a read error may be involved. The J gene is TRBJ1-3, the V gene TRBV20-1; D is uncertain. The CDR3 length is 12 residues. CDR1 is DFQATT and CDR2 is SNEGSKA in the germline V gene (reference sequence). CDR3 sequence: CSVRADGNTIYF. CDR3 DNA: TGCAGTGTTAGAGCGGATGGAAACACCATATATTTT.

In the case of this clonotype: At one end, the junction sequence differs from germline, possibly due to a read error. The chain joins TRBV30 to TRBJ1-2; D not resolved. CDR1 and CDR2 (germline): GTSNPN, SVGIG (reference sequence). CDR3 length: 13 residues. The CDR3 nucleotides are TGTGCCTTAACGCGGGGTTCAGACTATGGCCACACCTTC. The encoded protein is CALTRGSDYGHTF.

This clonotype was detected once. Possible read error: a much larger clone is one base away. The J gene is TRBJ2-3, the V gene TRBV20-1, with 7 bases matching TRBD2. Germline CDR1 and CDR2: DFQATT and SNEGSKA (reference sequence). The CDR3 spans 12 residues. The CDR3: CSALADTDTRYF. The DNA of the CDR3 is TGCAGTGCCCTAGCGGACACAGATACGCGGTATTTT.